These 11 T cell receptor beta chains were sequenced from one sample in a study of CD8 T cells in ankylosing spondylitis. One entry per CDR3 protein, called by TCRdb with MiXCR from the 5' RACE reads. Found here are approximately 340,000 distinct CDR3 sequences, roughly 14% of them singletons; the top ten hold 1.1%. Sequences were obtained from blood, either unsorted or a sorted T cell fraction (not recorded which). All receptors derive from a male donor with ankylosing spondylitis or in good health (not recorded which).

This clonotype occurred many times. CDR3 in amino acids: CASSATADTQYF. CDR3 coding DNA: TGTGCCAGCAGTGCAACGGCAGATACGCAGTATTTT. This chain links TRBV6-5 with TRBJ2-3; D gene ambiguous. Germline V gene sequence: CDR1 MNHEY, CDR2 SVGAGI. V was clipped by 5 bases and J by 4 bases, with 7 bases between them. The CDR3 extends over 12 amino acids.

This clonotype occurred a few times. As DNA, the CDR3 is TGTGCCAGCAGCTTATCTCCAGCCCTGGATACGCAGTATTTT. This translates into CASSLSPALDTQYF. This chain joins TRBV11-2 and TRBJ2-3, with D uncertain. There are 14 residues in the CDR3. Per germline, CDR1 SGHAT and CDR2 FQNNGV. With 2 bases removed from V and 6 bases from J, the gap between germline ends came to 12 bases.

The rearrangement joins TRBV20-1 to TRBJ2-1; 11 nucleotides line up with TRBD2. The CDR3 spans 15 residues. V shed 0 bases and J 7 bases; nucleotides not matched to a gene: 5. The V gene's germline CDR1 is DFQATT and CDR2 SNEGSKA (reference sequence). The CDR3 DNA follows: TGCAGTGCTAGAGATACGGCTAGCGGGGGGAATGAGCAGTTCTTC. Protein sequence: CSARDTASGGNEQFF.

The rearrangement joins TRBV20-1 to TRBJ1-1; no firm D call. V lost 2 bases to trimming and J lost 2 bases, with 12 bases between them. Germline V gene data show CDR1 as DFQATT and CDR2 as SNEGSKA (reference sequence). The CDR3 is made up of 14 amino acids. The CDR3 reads CSARIGSENTEAFF. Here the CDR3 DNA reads TGCAGTGCTAGAATCGGGTCAGAAAACACTGAAGCTTTCTTT.

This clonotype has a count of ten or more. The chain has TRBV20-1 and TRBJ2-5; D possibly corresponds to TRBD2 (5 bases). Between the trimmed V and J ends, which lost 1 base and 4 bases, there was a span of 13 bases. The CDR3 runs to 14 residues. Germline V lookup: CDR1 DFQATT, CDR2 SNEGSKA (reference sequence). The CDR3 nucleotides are TGCAGTGCTAGAGTCCTCGGGGTCCCAGAGACCCAGTACTTC. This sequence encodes CSARVLGVPETQYF.

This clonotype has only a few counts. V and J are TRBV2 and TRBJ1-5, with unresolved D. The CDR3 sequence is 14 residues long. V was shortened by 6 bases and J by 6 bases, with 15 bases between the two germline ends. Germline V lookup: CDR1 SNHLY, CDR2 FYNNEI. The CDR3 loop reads CASRGLVGGQPQHF. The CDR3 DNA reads TGTGCCAGCAGGGGTCTAGTGGGAGGTCAGCCCCAGCATTTT.

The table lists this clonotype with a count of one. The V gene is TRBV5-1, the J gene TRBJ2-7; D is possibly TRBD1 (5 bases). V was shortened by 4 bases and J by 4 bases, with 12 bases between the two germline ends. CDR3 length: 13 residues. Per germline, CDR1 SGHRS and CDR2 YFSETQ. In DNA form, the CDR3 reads TGCGCCAGCAGCATTGAGGACACTTACGAGCAGTACTTC. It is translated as CASSIEDTYEQYF.

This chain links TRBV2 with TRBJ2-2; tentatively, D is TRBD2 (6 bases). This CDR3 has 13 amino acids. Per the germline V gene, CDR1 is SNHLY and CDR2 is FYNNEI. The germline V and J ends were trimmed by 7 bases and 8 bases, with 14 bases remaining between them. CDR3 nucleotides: TGTGCCAGCACCCCTGGGAGGATTGGGGAGCTGTTTTTT. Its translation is CASTPGRIGELFF.

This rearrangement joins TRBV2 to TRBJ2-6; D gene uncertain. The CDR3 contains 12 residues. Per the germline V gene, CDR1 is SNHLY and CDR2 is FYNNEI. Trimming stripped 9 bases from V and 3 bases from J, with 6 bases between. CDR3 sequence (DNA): TGTGCCAGTAACATTGGGGCCAACGTCCTGACTTTC. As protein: CASNIGANVLTF.

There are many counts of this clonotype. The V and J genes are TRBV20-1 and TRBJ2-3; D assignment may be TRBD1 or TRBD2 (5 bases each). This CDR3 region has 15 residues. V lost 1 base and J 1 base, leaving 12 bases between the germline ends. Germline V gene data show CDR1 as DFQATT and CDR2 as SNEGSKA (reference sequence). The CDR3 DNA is TGCAGTGCTAGAGGGCGACGGGGCCGCACAGATACGCAGTATTTT. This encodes CSARGRRGRTDTQYF.

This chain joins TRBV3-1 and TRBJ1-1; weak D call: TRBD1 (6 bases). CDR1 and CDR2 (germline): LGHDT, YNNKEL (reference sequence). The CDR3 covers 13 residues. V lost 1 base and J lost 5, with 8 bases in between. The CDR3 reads CASSQAGVTEAFF. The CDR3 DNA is TGTGCCAGCAGCCAAGCAGGGGTGACTGAAGCTTTCTTT.